This T cell receptor beta chain appears in the sequencing data of a study of T cell responses to AZD1222 COVID-19 vaccine. Data came from immunoSEQ multiplex PCR; TCRdb stores just in-frame clones and leaves some out. Found here are approximately 100,000 clones, less than 90% of them singletons; the top ten hold around 17%. This receptor was identified in an adult in good health. Material: peripheral blood, obtained on day 0 of AZD1222 vaccination.

The CDR3 protein is CASTGLTGSNQPQHF. Here the CDR3 DNA reads TGTGCCAGCACCGGACTTACAGGTAGCAATCAGCCCCAGCATTTT. The genes are TRBV2 and TRBJ1-5; weak D call: TRBD1 (5 bases). Trimming stripped 7 bases from V and 0 bases from J, with 13 bases between. Germline loops: CDR1 SNHLY, CDR2 FYNNEI. The CDR3 contains 15 residues.